One sample yielded the 26 T cell receptor beta chains listed below, sequenced in a study of cytotoxic CD8 clonotypes in ibrutinib-treated CLL (dated by TCRdb to the early 2020s). The method behind the library was the immunoSEQ multiplex PCR assay. TCRdb stores this immuneACCESS table with in-frame sequences only. Part of the clones is absent; in the studies checked, under half of the shortfall reflects unresolved V genes, and no reason is known for the rest. The sample table shows hundreds of thousands of clones, and about 77% are seen once. About 6.7% of the sample is held by the ten biggest clonotypes. The sample consisted of PBMCs, taken before ibrutinib treatment. These receptors were collected from a human donor with chronic lymphocytic leukemia.

The chain links TRBV4-1 to TRBJ2-7; TRBD2 aligns across 11 bases. Germline assignment: CDR1 MGHRA and CDR2 YSYEKL. The CDR3 extends over 16 amino acids. Trimming took 3 bases from V and 3 from J; bases not matched to a gene: 7. The CDR3 region is CASSHELAGEGYEQYF. The DNA of the CDR3 is TGCGCCAGCAGCCACGAACTAGCGGGAGAAGGCTACGAGCAGTACTTC.

The chain couples TRBV5-1 to TRBJ2-7, with 9 bases fitting TRBD1. Trimming took 6 bases from V and 5 from J; bases not matched to a gene: 6. Germline V gene lookup returns CDR1 SGHRS and CDR2 YFSETQ. The CDR3 covers 13 residues. CDR3 bases: TGCGCCAGCAATACGGGACAGGGCGACGAGCAGTACTTC. It encodes CASNTGQGDEQYF.

V is TRBV5-6 and J is TRBJ1-2; 8 bases fit TRBD1. The V segment lost 4 bases and the J segment 7 bases; nucleotides outside the gene matches: 3. The CDR3 is 12 amino acids. Looked up from germline, CDR1 is SGHDT and CDR2 is YYEEEE. This CDR3 is CASSRQGSGYTF. In DNA, the CDR3 is TGTGCCAGCAGCCGACAGGGGTCTGGCTACACCTTC.

V is TRBV7-8 and J is TRBJ2-3, with D perhaps matching TRBD2 (7 bases). Germline CDR1 reads SGHVS; CDR2 reads FQNEAQ. The CDR3 contains 19 residues. V was clipped by 1 base and J by 0 bases, with 20 bases between them. The DNA for the CDR3 is TGTGCCAGCAGCTTAGAGGGGCTAGCGGCCCAGGGGAGCACAGATACGCAGTATTTT. Its translation: CASSLEGLAAQGSTDTQYF.

The CDR3 loop reads CASSTLRESPQHF. The CDR3 nucleotides read TGTGCCAGTAGTACTCTAAGGGAGTCGCCCCAGCATTTT. The chain joins TRBV19 to TRBJ1-5; D is unclear. Germline V CDR1 and CDR2: LNHDA, SQIVND (reference sequence). The germline V and J ends were trimmed by 4 bases and 9 bases, with 13 bases remaining between them. This CDR3 is built from 13 residues. The whole variable domain, filled in from reference TRBV19 and TRBJ1-5, reads DGGITQSPKYLFRKEGQNVTLSCEQNLNHDAMYWYRQDPGQGLRLIYYSQIVNDFQKGDIAEGYSVSREKKESFPLTVTSAQKNPTAFYLCASSTLRESPQHFGDGTRLSIL.

V gene TRBV18 combines with J gene TRBJ1-1; D uncertain. The V and J ends lost 3 bases and 1 base respectively, with 6 bases between them. CDR3 length equals 13 residues. From germline, CDR1 is KGHSH and CDR2 LQKENI. The CDR3 DNA sequence: TGTGCCAGCTCACCGGCCAAGAACACTGAAGCTTTCTTT. Translating gives CASSPAKNTEAFF.

This rearrangement joins TRBV18 to TRBJ1-1; TRBD1 matches 11 bases. This CDR3 region has 15 residues. CDR1 is KGHSH and CDR2 is LQKENI in the germline V gene. The V gene end was trimmed by 4 bases and the J gene end by 3 bases; junction bases not matched to a gene: 4. The CDR3 region has the DNA TGTGCCAGCTCACTGGACAGGGGGCAGGACACTGAAGCTTTCTTT. Protein: CASSLDRGQDTEAFF.

This chain connects TRBV19 to TRBJ1-5; D might be TRBD1 (5 bases). This CDR3 is 14 amino acids long. Germline assignment: CDR1 LNHDA and CDR2 SQIVND (reference sequence). V lost 3 bases to trimming and J lost 5 bases, with 11 bases between them. CDR3 DNA sequence: TGTGCCAGTAGTATCCAGGGCGGATATCAGCCCCAGCATTTT. This encodes CASSIQGGYQPQHF.

The rearrangement uses TRBV4-2 and TRBJ2-4; maybe TRBD1 (6 bases). Germline loops: CDR1 LGHNA, CDR2 YNFKEQ. The CDR3 runs 15 residues. Deletions cut 6 bases from V and 0 bases from J, with 12 bases between. The CDR3 sequence: CASSGRDIAKNIQYF. CDR3 coding DNA: TGTGCCAGCAGTGGCAGGGACATAGCCAAAAACATTCAGTACTTC.

The chain combines TRBV5-1 with TRBJ1-5, with 8 bases lining up with TRBD1. CDR3 length equals 17 residues. CDR1 and CDR2 (germline): SGHRS, YFSETQ. V lost 4 bases, J lost 0 bases, and 9 bases stayed unmatched. The CDR3 nucleotides are TGCGCCAGCAGCCCCGGACAGGGACTCCCTAGCAATCAGCCCCAGCATTTT. Amino acid sequence: CASSPGQGLPSNQPQHF.

Only a few counts were recorded for this clone. The CDR3: CASSQPGTSGRRTGQYF. The CDR3 DNA is TGCGCCAGCAGCCAACCCGGGACTAGCGGGAGGCGGACGGGGCAGTACTTC. The chain couples TRBV4-1 to TRBJ2-7; 15 bases are a match to TRBD2. Trimming at V came to 2 bases and at J to 9 bases, leaving 11 bases not matched to a gene. From germline, CDR1 is MGHRA and CDR2 YSYEKL. This CDR3 has 17 amino acids.

The chain carries TRBV18 and TRBJ2-3; 10 bases line up with TRBD2. The CDR3 totals 16 residues. Germline lookup yields CDR1 KGHSH and CDR2 LQKENI. The V and J ends lost 5 bases and 0 bases, in that order; junction bases with no gene match: 5. Here the CDR3 reads CASSYELAGSTDTQYF. CDR3 nucleotide sequence: TGTGCCAGCTCATACGAACTAGCGGGAAGCACAGATACGCAGTATTTT.

V and J are TRBV27 and TRBJ1-1; D remains unclear. The V gene's germline CDR1 is MNHEY and CDR2 SMNVEV (reference sequence). This CDR3 is 13 amino acids long. The ends were cut back, 3 bases at V and 0 bases at J, with 5 bases in the middle. CDR3 protein: CASSLTLNTEAFF. For the CDR3, the DNA is TGTGCCAGCAGTTTGACATTGAACACTGAAGCTTTCTTT.

This chain connects TRBV2 to TRBJ1-4; 7 bases agree with TRBD1. Trimming removed 6 bases from V and 7 bases from J; junction bases left unmatched: 8. The CDR3 contains 14 residues. Per germline, CDR1 SNHLY and CDR2 FYNNEI. The CDR3 nucleotides read TGTGCCAGCAGCGCGACAGGGAGGGGTGAAAAACTGTTTTTT. Protein product: CASSATGRGEKLFF.

The V and J genes are TRBV7-3 and TRBJ2-3, with TRBD2 matching 13 bases. The CDR3 extends over 15 amino acids. The V gene end was trimmed by 5 bases and the J gene end by 2 bases; junction bases not matched to a gene: 1. Germline V gives CDR1 SGHTA, CDR2 FQGTGA. CDR3 in amino acids: CASSGTSGNTDTQYF. The CDR3 DNA reads TGTGCCAGCAGCGGGACTAGCGGGAACACAGATACGCAGTATTTT.

This clone was detected only a few times. The chain uses TRBV5-1 and TRBJ2-7, with unresolved D. CDR3 length equals 13 residues. Trimming removed 1 base from V and 2 bases from J, with 7 bases in between. Germline lookup yields CDR1 SGHRS and CDR2 YFSETQ. CDR3 sequence: CASSLRITYEQYF. In nucleotides, the CDR3 is TGCGCCAGCAGCTTGCGGATTACCTACGAGCAGTACTTC.

The V gene is TRBV5-1, the J gene TRBJ2-3; 12 nucleotides align to TRBD2. Germline CDR1 and CDR2: SGHRS and YFSETQ. The CDR3 has 16 amino acids. With 0 bases clipped from V and 6 bases from J, the junction kept 5 bases outside the gene matches. CDR3 region: CASSLAPLAGGDTQYF. CDR3 nucleotide sequence: TGCGCCAGCAGCTTGGCCCCACTAGCGGGGGGTGATACGCAGTATTTT.

In its sample, this clone was seen a few times. For the CDR3, the DNA is TGTGCCAGCAGCCTGTACCTTGGGGGGATCACTGAAGCTTTCTTT. Its protein product is CASSLYLGGITEAFF. The chain combines TRBV5-6 with TRBJ1-1; maybe TRBD1 (5 bases). Looked up from germline, CDR1 is SGHDT and CDR2 is YYEEEE. Trimming took 4 bases from V and 4 from J, leaving 17 bases between them. The CDR3 covers 15 residues.

The CDR3 spells CASSPRQGPTEAFF. As DNA, the CDR3 is TGTGCCAGCAGCCCGCGACAGGGTCCCACTGAAGCTTTCTTT. The V gene is TRBV9, the J gene TRBJ1-1, with 7 bases identical to TRBD1. Germline values: CDR1 SGDLS, CDR2 YYNGEE. V lost 4 bases to trimming and J lost 4 bases; unmatched junction nucleotides: 7. CDR3 length: 14 amino acids.

The rearrangement uses TRBV18 and TRBJ1-2; tentative D call: TRBD1 (6 bases). V lost 3 bases and J lost 0, with 14 bases in between. The CDR3 totals 16 residues. CDR1 and CDR2 from the germline V gene are KGHSH and LQKENI. The CDR3 spells CASSPRTDSSNYGYTF. As DNA, the CDR3 is TGTGCCAGCTCACCTCGTACGGACAGCTCTAACTATGGCTACACCTTC.

The chain has TRBV5-1 and TRBJ2-5; the match to TRBD1 covers 9 bases. CDR3 length: 15 amino acids. With V trimmed by 2 bases and J by 5 bases, 7 bases remained unmatched. Germline values: CDR1 SGHRS, CDR2 YFSETQ. The CDR3 nucleotides are TGCGCCAGCAGCTTCAGGGACAGGGTTTCCGAGACCCAGTACTTC. Its protein is CASSFRDRVSETQYF.

The rearrangement joins TRBV2 to TRBJ2-3, with D perhaps matching TRBD2 (5 bases). V was clipped by 0 bases and J by 6 bases, with 16 bases between them. Germline CDR1 is SNHLY and CDR2 is FYNNEI. The CDR3 has 16 amino acids. CDR3 sequence: CASSEALAGQFDTQYF. For the CDR3, the DNA is TGTGCCAGCAGTGAAGCACTGGCGGGTCAATTTGATACGCAGTATTTT.

The J gene is TRBJ2-1, the V gene TRBV10-3, with a weak D call TRBD1 (5 bases). Germline V gene data show CDR1 as ENHRY and CDR2 as SYGVKD. Trimming removed 3 bases at V and 10 bases at J, with 19 bases between. The CDR3 totals 15 residues. CDR3 nucleotide sequence: TGTGCCATCAGTGACGCAGGGTGGACCTTTCGCGAGCAGTTCTTC. Amino acid sequence: CAISDAGWTFREQFF.

This clone was detected once. This rearrangement joins TRBV5-1 to TRBJ2-3, with 11 positions matching TRBD2. The ends lost 6 bases at V and 3 bases at J; junction bases unmatched: 6. Germline V gives CDR1 SGHRS, CDR2 YFSETQ. The CDR3 is 15 amino acids. In DNA form, the CDR3 reads TGCGCCAGCACCGCTAGCGGGAGGTGGACAGATACGCAGTATTTT. Its translation: CASTASGRWTDTQYF.

The V call is TRBV6-5, the J call TRBJ2-7; perhaps D is TRBD1 or TRBD2 (5 bases each). Germline loops: CDR1 MNHEY, CDR2 SVGAGI. V gave up 6 bases and J gave up 2 bases, with 14 bases separating them. This CDR3 spans 14 amino acids. The chain's CDR3 is CASSLTRDPYEQYF. The CDR3 DNA reads TGTGCCAGCAGCCTAACCCGGGACCCCTACGAGCAGTACTTC.

This chain joins TRBV4-1 and TRBJ2-7; 15 nucleotides line up with TRBD2. Germline V gene lookup returns CDR1 MGHRA and CDR2 YSYEKL. After removal of 0 bases from V and 3 bases from J, the junction contained 0 bases not matched to a gene. This CDR3 is 16 amino acids long. CDR3 in DNA: TGCGCCAGCAGCCAAGAGGGACTAGCGGGAGGCTACGAGCAGTACTTC. It encodes CASSQEGLAGGYEQYF.